The 6 T cell receptor beta chains reported below all come from one sample, sequenced in a study of shared clonotypes between healthy human individuals. CD45RO-negative, CCR7-selected cells formed the naive CD8 fraction, which excluded terminally differentiated effector memory CD45RA+ cells. The method was immunoSEQ multiplex PCR; TCRdb's version includes in-frame clones alone and lacks a portion of them. The sample has some 580,000 clones, about 98% seen once. Sequencing was carried out using naive CD8+ T cells sorted from blood. These receptors were obtained from a man aged 25 to 40 in good health.

The sample holds one count of this clone. This chain joins TRBV14 and TRBJ1-3, with 10 nucleotides matching TRBD1. V gave up 0 bases and J gave up 4 bases; unmatched junction bases: 18. The germline V gene encodes CDR1 SGHDN and CDR2 FVKESK. The CDR3 runs 21 residues. Written as DNA, the CDR3 is TGTGCCAGCAGCCAAGAAAGGGGACTAAGACCGGGACAGGGGTCCGGAAACACCATATATTTT. As protein: CASSQERGLRPGQGSGNTIYF.

The chain joins TRBV19 to TRBJ2-7; 11 bases are shared with TRBD1. The J segment lost 7 bases and the V segment lost 5 bases, leaving 7 bases of the junction unmatched. The CDR3 is 14 residues long. Germline CDR1 is LNHDA and CDR2 is SQIVND (reference sequence). CDR3 amino acids: CASSPGQGVREQYF. In DNA, the CDR3 is TGTGCCAGTAGTCCGGGACAGGGGGTGAGAGAGCAGTACTTC.

This CDR3 reads CASSPYGEKLFF. DNA for the CDR3: TGTGCCAGCAGCCCTTACGGGGAAAAACTGTTTTTT. The V and J genes are TRBV7-6 and TRBJ1-4; D ambiguous. The CDR3 consists of 12 residues. CDR1 SGHVS and CDR2 FNYEAQ come from the germline V gene. V lost 5 bases and J 8 bases, leaving 9 bases between the germline ends.

This sequence joins TRBV15 and TRBJ2-3; D not resolved. V was shortened by 1 base and J by 2 bases, with 10 bases between the two germline ends. The CDR3 loop spans 15 amino acids. Per germline, CDR1 LNHNV and CDR2 YYDKDF (reference sequence). CDR3: CATSRGPLSTDTQYF. CDR3 coding DNA: TGTGCCACCAGCAGAGGTCCCCTCTCCACAGATACGCAGTATTTT.

In DNA form, the CDR3 reads TGCGCCAGCGCCGGCGCCTTAGGGGGCACAGATACGCAGTATTTT. Translation: CASAGALGGTDTQYF. V usage is TRBV10-2 and J usage is TRBJ2-3, with D tentatively TRBD1 (5 bases). With 8 bases removed from V and 1 base from J, the gap between germline ends came to 16 bases. CDR1 WSHSY and CDR2 SAAADI come from the germline V gene. There are 15 residues in the CDR3.

The rearrangement joins TRBV30 to TRBJ1-1; 7 positions match TRBD1. J was trimmed by 5 bases and V by 4 bases; bases with no gene match: 10. This CDR3 spans 14 amino acids. Germline CDR1 and CDR2: GTSNPN and SVGIG (reference sequence). This CDR3 reads CAWTTKGAVTEAFF. The CDR3 DNA follows: TGTGCCTGGACGACTAAGGGGGCGGTGACTGAAGCTTTCTTT.